This T cell receptor beta chain was obtained from a study of OX40 agonist ivuxolimab in advanced cancers. About the study: Three patients, one with hepatocellular carcinoma and two with cutaneous melanoma, responded partially.

Trimming cost V 1 base and J 1 base, with 10 bases left between them. The CDR3 has 15 residues. Germline CDR1 is SGHVS and CDR2 is FQNEAQ. No patient had autoimmune disease or received systemic immunosuppression. Repertoires were generated with immunoSEQ multiplex PCR, while TCRdb's copy carries only in-frame clones and drops some. The repertoire has 65,000 to 90,000 clones, approximately 90% of them found once; the top ten carry approximately 11%. The chain has TRBV7-8 and TRBJ2-5, with no clear D. The sequencing used CD4+ or CD8+ T cells sorted from blood, collected in a trial of the OX40 agonist ivuxolimab. The sequence was collected from an adult with an advanced solid tumor such as melanoma, head and neck, liver or kidney cancer. The CDR3 sequence is CASSLGSGTQETQYF. In DNA, the CDR3 is TGTGCCAGCAGCTTAGGGTCAGGAACCCAAGAGACCCAGTACTTC.